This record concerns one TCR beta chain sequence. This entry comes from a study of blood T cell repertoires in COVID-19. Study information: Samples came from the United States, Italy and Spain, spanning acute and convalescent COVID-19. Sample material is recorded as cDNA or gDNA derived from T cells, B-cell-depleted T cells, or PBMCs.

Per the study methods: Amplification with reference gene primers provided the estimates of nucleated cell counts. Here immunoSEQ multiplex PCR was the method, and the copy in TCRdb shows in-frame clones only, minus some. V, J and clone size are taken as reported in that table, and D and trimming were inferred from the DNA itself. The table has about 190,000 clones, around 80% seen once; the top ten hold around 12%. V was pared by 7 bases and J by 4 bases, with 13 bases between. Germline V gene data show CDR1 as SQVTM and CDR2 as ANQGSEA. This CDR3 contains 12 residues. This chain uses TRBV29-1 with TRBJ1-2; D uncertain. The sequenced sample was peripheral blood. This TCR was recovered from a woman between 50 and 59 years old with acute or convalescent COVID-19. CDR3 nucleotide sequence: TGCAGCGGGTTTGGCTCTCTCTATGGCTACACCTTC. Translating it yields CSGFGSLYGYTF.